This TCR beta chain is drawn from a study of T cells in Graves' hyperthyroidism and ophthalmopathy. Amplification of TCR beta CDR3 regions used RNA as the template. HTBI primers were the set used in a first-round RT-PCR of the TCR CDR3. One entry per CDR3 protein results from TCRdb running MiXCR on the multiplex PCR reads. The repertoire holds about 770,000 distinct CDR3 sequences, under 20% seen once, with around 17% in the top ten. Trimming removed 3 bases from V and 5 bases from J, with 20 bases in between. Germline CDR1 is DFQATT and CDR2 is SNEGSKA (reference sequence). This CDR3 comprises 16 residues.

The sequence was collected from a woman in her fifties or sixties with Graves' hyperthyroidism that later progressed to Graves' ophthalmopathy. Sequencing used blood. The rearrangement uses TRBV20-1 and TRBJ2-1; D tentatively reads TRBD1 or TRBD2 (5 bases each). The CDR3 nucleotides read TGCAGTGCTAGGGGGCCAGGGAGAAACGGCCACAATGAGCAGTTCTTC. It is translated as CSARGPGRNGHNEQFF.